This TCR beta chain was identified during a study of control samples from healthy donors and cancer patients. V was clipped by 0 bases and J by 1 base, with 4 bases between them. The CDR3 sequence is 14 residues long. The germline V gene encodes CDR1 MDHEN and CDR2 SYDVKM. This table comes from immunoSEQ multiplex PCR, and its TCRdb copy is limited to in-frame clones, with some not included. The table lists some 100,000 clones, roughly 89% of them singletons, with 7.8% in the top ten. The TCR was taken from a young man in good health. The rearrangement links TRBV28 to TRBJ1-5; D gene ambiguous. Sample: blood. The CDR3, as DNA: TGTGCCAGCAGTTTATGGTCGAGCAATCAGCCCCAGCATTTT. Translation gives CASSLWSSNQPQHF.